These T cell receptor beta chains were read from a single sample in a study of beta chain features in type 1 diabetes. Generated by immunoSEQ multiplex PCR, the TCRdb table keeps only in-frame clones and is missing some. The sample yields around 690,000 clones, roughly 12% seen once. The sample was naive CD4+ T cells from blood. The receptor set was obtained from a man aged 25 to 45 with type 1 diabetes. Each CDR3 is given with its conserved first and last residue. Fields, in order: D gene, clone size, J gene, V gene, CDR3 length, CDR3 protein, CDR3 DNA. A D gene is named only where the DNA matches it firmly. The size of a clone is reported for some rows only, either as once, few or many, or as a class for expanded clones.

>.|few|TRBJ2-7|TRBV5-6|13
CASSLGSSYEQYF
TGTGCCAGCAGCTTGGGCAGCTCCTACGAGCAGTACTTC
>.|.|TRBJ1-3|TRBV7-9|14
CASSLDPTGNTIYF
TGTGCCAGCAGCTTAGACCCCACAGGAAACACCATATATTTT
>.|few|TRBJ1-3|TRBV14|12
CASSQTGNTIYF
TGTGCCAGCAGCCAGACCGGAAACACCATATATTTT
>TRBD2|few|TRBJ2-1|TRBV7-3|15
CASSSPSGGAREQFF
TGTGCCAGCAGCTCCCCTAGCGGGGGGGCTCGTGAGCAGTTCTTC
>.|.|TRBJ2-5|TRBV18|18
CASSSEREPVRALKTQYF
TGTGCCAGCTCATCCGAGAGGGAGCCGGTCCGGGCGTTAAAGACCCAGTACTTC
>TRBD1|.|TRBJ2-7|TRBV5-1|16
CASSLGGTGLPYEQYF
TGCGCCAGCAGCTTGGGTGGGACAGGATTACCCTACGAGCAGTACTTC
>TRBD1|few|TRBJ1-1|TRBV4-3|14
CASSQRTGWTEAFF
TGCGCCAGCAGCCAAAGGACAGGGTGGACTGAAGCTTTCTTT
>TRBD1|few|TRBJ2-3|TRBV9|18
CASSVAAGQGTSTDTQYF
TGTGCCAGCAGCGTAGCTGCGGGACAGGGGACTAGCACAGATACGCAGTATTTT
>TRBD1|few|TRBJ2-1|TRBV25-1|16
CASSESPGQGLWEQFF
TGTGCCAGCAGTGAATCCCCGGGACAGGGGTTATGGGAGCAGTTCTTC
>.|.|TRBJ2-7|TRBV28|14
CASRHGTVGYEQYF
TGTGCCAGCAGGCACGGGACGGTGGGCTACGAGCAGTACTTC
>TRBD1|once|TRBJ1-4|TRBV4-1|14
CASSKTGSNEKLFF
TGCGCCAGCAGCAAGACAGGGTCTAATGAAAAACTGTTTTTT
>TRBD2|.|TRBJ2-6|TRBV4-2|16
CASSVRGGVWANVLTF
TGTGCCAGCAGCGTCCGGGGGGGAGTCTGGGCCAACGTCCTGACTTTC
>TRBD1|few|TRBJ2-5|TRBV7-2|15
CASRQRQGTGETQYF
TGTGCCAGCAGACAGCGACAGGGTACCGGGGAGACCCAGTACTTC
>TRBD1|few|TRBJ1-2|TRBV7-6|16
CASSLGRGLTLSGYTF
TGTGCCAGCAGCTTAGGCAGGGGGCTTACGCTCAGTGGCTACACCTTC
>.|.|TRBJ1-6|TRBV5-1|15
CASSLGVARGSPLHF
TGCGCCAGCAGCTTGGGGGTAGCCCGAGGTTCACCCCTCCACTTT
>.|few|TRBJ2-1|TRBV15|15
CATSRDRLSYNEQFF
TGTGCCACCAGCAGAGACAGGTTGTCCTACAATGAGCAGTTCTTC
>.|.|TRBJ2-7|TRBV29-1|12
CSGNDAGGEQYF
TGCAGCGGGAATGACGCTGGGGGGGAGCAGTACTTC
>.|few|TRBJ1-6|TRBV9|14
CASSPGTHNSPLHF
TGTGCCAGCAGCCCCGGGACCCATAATTCACCCCTCCACTTT